This T cell receptor beta chain was retrieved from a study of blood T cell repertoires in COVID-19. This CDR3 contains 14 residues. Per germline, CDR1 LNHNV and CDR2 YYDKDF (reference sequence). V was pared by 7 bases and J by 0 bases, with 10 bases between. Enrolled through a virtual design, the participants were between 18 and 89 years of age and came from roughly 22 US areas. Either two negative PCRs, clearance, or symptom resolution qualified Cohort 3 donors as recovered. Only in-frame clones appear in the TCRdb table, and some are missing; sequencing was by immunoSEQ multiplex PCR. This sample has around 58,000 clones; around 89% occur once, and the top ten carry around 9.1%.

The sample comprised PBMCs or T cells enriched from blood (not recorded which). V is TRBV15 and J is TRBJ1-3, with a weak D call TRBD1 (5 bases). This clonotype was sampled from a woman between 35 and 50 years old who had recovered from COVID-19. The CDR3 loop reads CATTGGYSGNTIYF. In nucleotides, the CDR3 is TGTGCCACCACTGGGGGGTACTCTGGAAACACCATATATTTT. Full variable domain (rest looked up from reference TRBV15 and TRBJ1-3): DAMVIQNPRYQVTQFGKPVTLSCSQTLNHNVMYWYQQKSSQAPKLLFHYYDKDFNNEADTPDNFQSRRPNTSFCFLDIRSPGLGDTAMYLCATTGGYSGNTIYFGEGSWLTVV.